The 21 T cell receptor beta chains given below trace back to one sample, sequenced in a study of blood T cell repertoires in COVID-19. Here immunoSEQ multiplex PCR was the method, and the copy in TCRdb shows in-frame clones only, minus some. The data contain roughly 150,000 clones, around 87% of them singletons. Sequences were obtained from peripheral blood. The receptors here all came from a human donor in a cohort sampled during active COVID-19.

The chain has TRBV19 and TRBJ2-3; 10 bases are shared with TRBD1. Germline V gives CDR1 LNHDA, CDR2 SQIVND (reference sequence). V gave up 6 bases and J gave up 2 bases; unmatched junction bases: 14. This CDR3 is 18 amino acids long. The CDR3 loop reads CASSPGTGAILHTDTQYF. The CDR3 nucleotides are TGTGCCAGTAGCCCCGGGACAGGGGCCATACTACACACAGATACGCAGTATTTT.

The chain carries TRBV27 and TRBJ2-7; 8 bases align to TRBD1. Germline CDR1 and CDR2: MNHEY and SMNVEV (reference sequence). CDR3 size: 13 residues. Unmatched junction bases numbered 7, after V lost 6 bases and J lost 6 bases. For the CDR3, the DNA is TGTGCCAGCAGCTTACAGGGGGAAGTCGAGCAGTACTTC. Protein sequence: CASSLQGEVEQYF.

The chain links TRBV18 to TRBJ2-5, with D perhaps matching TRBD2 (5 bases). The CDR3 is 13 amino acids. Trimming shortened V by 5 bases and J by 1 base, and 8 bases separated the two germline ends. Germline V gene data show CDR1 as KGHSH and CDR2 as LQKENI. The CDR3 region has the DNA TGTGCCAGCTCATCGGGGATCCAAGAGACCCAGTACTTC. Amino acids: CASSSGIQETQYF.

The chain recombines TRBV5-4 with TRBJ2-6; TRBD1 matches at 10 bases. V shed 4 bases and J 4 bases; nucleotides not matched to a gene: 11. The CDR3 spans 18 residues. Looked up from germline, CDR1 is SGHNT and CDR2 is YYREEE (reference sequence). The CDR3 DNA sequence: TGTGCCAGCAGCCCGCCGACAGGGGGCGCGACGGGGGCCAACGTCCTGACTTTC. It encodes CASSPPTGGATGANVLTF.

The chain links TRBV4-1 to TRBJ2-1; D may be TRBD1 (6 bases). Trimming stripped 6 bases from V and 0 bases from J, with 15 bases between. Germline CDR1 MGHRA, CDR2 YSYEKL. The CDR3 runs to 16 residues. In DNA form, the CDR3 reads TGCGCCAGCAGACCCCCCGGGACAAACTCCTACAATGAGCAGTTCTTC. It codes for CASRPPGTNSYNEQFF.

The chain employs TRBV5-1 and TRBJ1-1; tentative D call: TRBD1 (6 bases). Germline lookup yields CDR1 SGHRS and CDR2 YFSETQ. The V gene lost 0 bases and the J gene lost 5 bases, with 14 bases spanning the gap. This CDR3 spans 15 amino acids. This CDR3 is CASSLGGAQGTEAFF. The CDR3 region has the DNA TGCGCCAGCAGCTTGGGTGGGGCTCAGGGGACTGAAGCTTTCTTT.

This chain connects TRBV25-1 to TRBJ2-3, with 8 bases fitting TRBD1. From germline, CDR1 is MGHDK and CDR2 SYGVNS. The CDR3 has 16 residues. V trimming: 2 bases; J trimming: 4 bases; junction bases outside the gene matches: 8. The CDR3: CASSEPMTGAADTQYF. In nucleotides, the CDR3 is TGTGCCAGCAGTGAACCCATGACAGGGGCCGCAGATACGCAGTATTTT.

The gene calls are TRBV7-9 and TRBJ2-7, with 8 bases matching TRBD2. The V segment lost 4 bases and the J segment 2 bases; nucleotides outside the gene matches: 4. CDR1 is SEHNR and CDR2 is FQNEAQ in the germline V gene (reference sequence). CDR3 length: 14 residues. CDR3 DNA sequence: TGTGCCAGCAGCTCCCCGGGACTAGCCTACGAGCAGTACTTC. This sequence encodes CASSSPGLAYEQYF.

The chain has TRBV7-9 and TRBJ2-5, with 8 bases matching TRBD1. The CDR3 sequence is 14 residues long. The trim removed 3 bases at V and 5 bases at J, leaving 5 bases unmatched. Germline V gives CDR1 SEHNR, CDR2 FQNEAQ (reference sequence). CDR3 sequence: CASSLGQAGETQYF. The CDR3 DNA follows: TGTGCCAGCAGCTTGGGACAGGCGGGCGAGACCCAGTACTTC.

This clone was counted a single time. The chain is built from TRBV29-1 and TRBJ1-1, with D uncertain. Trimming pared 0 bases from V and 0 bases from J, leaving 8 bases between. Germline V CDR1 and CDR2: SQVTM, ANQGSEA. CDR3 length equals 14 residues. The CDR3 spells CSVEERKLNTEAFF. DNA for the CDR3: TGCAGCGTTGAAGAGAGAAAACTGAACACTGAAGCTTTCTTT.

In this sample, this clone turned up a few times. V usage is TRBV2 and J usage is TRBJ1-5; D is unclear. V gave up 0 bases and J gave up 9 bases, with 9 bases separating them. This CDR3 is 13 amino acids long. Germline loops: CDR1 SNHLY, CDR2 FYNNEI. CDR3 DNA: TGTGCCAGCAGTGAAGCGCTTCGGTCGCCCCAGCATTTT. It specifies CASSEALRSPQHF.

This chain connects TRBV11-1 to TRBJ2-1; 9 positions match TRBD1. Per germline, CDR1 SGHAT and CDR2 FQDESV (reference sequence). Trimming cost V 6 bases and J 2 bases; bases outside gene matches: 5. The CDR3 spans 15 residues. CDR3 nucleotide sequence: TGTGCCAGCAGATTGGGACAGGGAACCTACAATGAGCAGTTCTTC. Residues: CASRLGQGTYNEQFF.

This chain connects TRBV29-1 to TRBJ1-3; D is perhaps TRBD1 (5 bases). Germline V gene sequence: CDR1 SQVTM, CDR2 ANQGSEA. V lost 3 bases and J 0 bases, leaving 9 bases between the germline ends. The CDR3 extends over 14 amino acids. The CDR3 sequence is CSVEDIDSGNTIYF. In nucleotides, the CDR3 is TGCAGCGTTGAGGACATCGACTCTGGAAACACCATATATTTT.

The J gene is TRBJ1-4, the V gene TRBV6-1; the match to TRBD1 covers 11 bases. Germline V lookup: CDR1 MNHNS, CDR2 SASEGT. V was clipped by 0 bases and J by 5 bases; unmatched bases: 17. This CDR3 spans 21 amino acids. The CDR3 DNA reads TGTGCCAGCAGTGAAGCGCCAGAACTTAACCGGGACAGGGGGAAGAATGAAAAACTGTTTTTT. It specifies CASSEAPELNRDRGKNEKLFF.

V usage is TRBV5-3 and J usage is TRBJ2-2; 8 bases map to TRBD1. TRBV5-3 is treated as an ORF (open reading frame) with a function not yet certain. J was trimmed by 6 bases and V by 4 bases; bases with no gene match: 11. This CDR3 has 16 amino acids. The CDR3 coding sequence is TGTGCCAGAAGCACCGACAGGGGTAGGGCGGCCGGGGAGCTGTTTTTT. It specifies CARSTDRGRAAGELFF.

The chain recombines TRBV7-9 with TRBJ2-5; TRBD2 matches at 7 bases. Germline values: CDR1 SEHNR, CDR2 FQNEAQ (reference sequence). With 5 bases clipped from V and 3 bases from J, the junction kept 3 bases outside the gene matches. CDR3 length: 13 residues. The CDR3 DNA is TGTGCCAGCAGCCGCAGCGGGGAAGAGACCCAGTACTTC. It encodes CASSRSGEETQYF.

The rearrangement links TRBV5-6 to TRBJ2-5; 9 bases are shared with TRBD1. The CDR3 totals 15 residues. Germline lookup yields CDR1 SGHDT and CDR2 YYEEEE. Losses at the gene ends were 4 bases for V and 0 bases for J; bases not matched to a gene: 4. The CDR3 spells CASSGTGLNQETQYF. CDR3 coding DNA: TGTGCCAGCAGCGGGACAGGGCTGAACCAAGAGACCCAGTACTTC.

The V call is TRBV27, the J call TRBJ2-7; TRBD1 matches at 7 bases. V was clipped by 2 bases and J by 6 bases; unmatched bases: 7. The CDR3 runs 14 residues. The V gene's germline CDR1 is MNHEY and CDR2 SMNVEV (reference sequence). The CDR3 DNA reads TGTGCCAGCAGTTTAATCCCAGGGGGATTCGAGCAGTACTTC. Protein product: CASSLIPGGFEQYF.

This clone was found once. V usage is TRBV28 and J usage is TRBJ2-7; 7 bases fit TRBD1. From germline, CDR1 is MDHEN and CDR2 SYDVKM. This CDR3 is 13 amino acids long. Trimming cost V 3 bases and J 7 bases; bases outside gene matches: 6. The CDR3 region has the DNA TGTGCCAGCAGTTTGAGAACAGGGGATGAGCAGTACTTC. Translation gives CASSLRTGDEQYF.

The chain carries TRBV6-6 and TRBJ1-2, with TRBD1 matching 8 bases. CDR3 length equals 13 residues. The germline V gene has CDR1 MNHNY and CDR2 SVGAGI (reference sequence). With 6 bases clipped from V and 6 bases from J, the junction kept 6 bases outside the gene matches. The CDR3 is CASRPTGGDGYTF. The CDR3 DNA reads TGTGCCAGCAGGCCCACAGGGGGGGATGGCTACACCTTC.

The chain is built from TRBV5-1 and TRBJ1-5; 7 bases align to TRBD1. The V gene's germline CDR1 is SGHRS and CDR2 YFSETQ. This CDR3 contains 15 residues. V gave up 0 bases and J gave up 5 bases; unmatched junction bases: 5. CDR3 nucleotides: TGCGCCAGCAGCTTGGGGGGGACAGACCATCAGCCCCAGCATTTT. It yields the protein CASSLGGTDHQPQHF.